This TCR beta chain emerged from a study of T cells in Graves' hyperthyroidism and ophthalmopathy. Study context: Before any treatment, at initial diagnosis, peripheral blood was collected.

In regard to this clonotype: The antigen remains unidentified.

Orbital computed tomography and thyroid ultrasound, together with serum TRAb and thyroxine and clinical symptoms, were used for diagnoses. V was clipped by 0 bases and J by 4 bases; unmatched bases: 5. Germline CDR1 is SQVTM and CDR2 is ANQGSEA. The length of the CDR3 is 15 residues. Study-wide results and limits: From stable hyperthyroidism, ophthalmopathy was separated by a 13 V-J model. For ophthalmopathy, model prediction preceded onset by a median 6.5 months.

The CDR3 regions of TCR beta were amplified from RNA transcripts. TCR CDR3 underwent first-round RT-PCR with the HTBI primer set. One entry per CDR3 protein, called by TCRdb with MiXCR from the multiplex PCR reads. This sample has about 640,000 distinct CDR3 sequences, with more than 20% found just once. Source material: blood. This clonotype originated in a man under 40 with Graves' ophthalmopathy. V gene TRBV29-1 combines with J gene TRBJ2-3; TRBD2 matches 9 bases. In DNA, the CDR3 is TGCAGCGTTGAAGACGGGACTAGCAGGGCAGATACGCAGTATTTT. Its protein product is CSVEDGTSRADTQYF.